The sequence of this TCR beta chain was determined in a study of PD-1 blockade in classical Hodgkin lymphoma. Study background: The nivolumab dose that patients received was 3 mg/kg, given intravenously every 2 weeks. Study outcomes and limitations: Complete responders had baseline diversity similar to newly diagnosed patients. A reduction in baseline TCR diversity was reportedly seen in newly diagnosed patients relative to healthy donors. CD4+ TCR diversity, unlike CD8+, rose significantly by C4D1.

This table comes from immunoSEQ multiplex PCR, and its TCRdb copy is limited to in-frame clones, with some not included. The sample contains about 4,800 clones, roughly 83% of which appear only once. A note on this clone: Antigen: not known.

Indicated time point: cycle 4 day 1 (C4D1), after less than seven weeks of nivolumab. Every patient experienced relapse after autologous stem cell transplantation, and brentuximab vedotin exposure varied. CD4+ T cells were purified from thawed PBMCs by negative selection. CDR1 DFQATT and CDR2 SNEGSKA come from the germline V gene (reference sequence). The V end was cut by 3 bases, the J end by 2 bases, with 3 bases between. The CDR3 contains 11 residues. Sequenced material: CD4+ T cells from blood, taken before the fourth cycle of nivolumab. The TCR sequence derives from a human donor with classical Hodgkin lymphoma. V is TRBV20-1 and J is TRBJ2-3; no firm D call. CDR3 coding DNA: TGCAGTGCTAGGGACACAGATACGCAGTATTTT. Protein: CSARDTDTQYF.